This T cell receptor (beta chain) appears in the sequencing data of a study of blood T cell repertoires in COVID-19. Study-level information: In each case, the material was cDNA or gDNA derived from T cells, B-cell-depleted T cells, or PBMCs.

This clone was seen a single time. This CDR3 region has 11 residues. V lost 4 bases and J 7 bases, leaving 8 bases between the germline ends. CDR1 SGHTA and CDR2 FQGNSA come from the germline V gene. Methods used by the authors: From reference gene primer amplification, estimates of nucleated cell counts were derived. Repertoires were generated with immunoSEQ multiplex PCR, while TCRdb's copy carries only in-frame clones and drops some. V and J calls and clone size come straight from that table; D and trimming were deduced from the DNA. Of 300,000 to 350,000 clones listed, over 75% were seen once; the top ten hold 2.2%. Recovered participants had two consecutive negative NP/OP PCR tests, healthcare professional clearance, or symptom resolution.

This clonotype was sampled from a man younger than 40 who had recovered from COVID-19. The chain employs TRBV7-2 and TRBJ2-7; no firm D call. Sequenced: PBMCs or T cells enriched from blood (not recorded which). CDR3 in DNA: TGTGCCAGCAGCTCATTTGAGGAGCAGTACTTC. Encoded protein: CASSSFEEQYF.